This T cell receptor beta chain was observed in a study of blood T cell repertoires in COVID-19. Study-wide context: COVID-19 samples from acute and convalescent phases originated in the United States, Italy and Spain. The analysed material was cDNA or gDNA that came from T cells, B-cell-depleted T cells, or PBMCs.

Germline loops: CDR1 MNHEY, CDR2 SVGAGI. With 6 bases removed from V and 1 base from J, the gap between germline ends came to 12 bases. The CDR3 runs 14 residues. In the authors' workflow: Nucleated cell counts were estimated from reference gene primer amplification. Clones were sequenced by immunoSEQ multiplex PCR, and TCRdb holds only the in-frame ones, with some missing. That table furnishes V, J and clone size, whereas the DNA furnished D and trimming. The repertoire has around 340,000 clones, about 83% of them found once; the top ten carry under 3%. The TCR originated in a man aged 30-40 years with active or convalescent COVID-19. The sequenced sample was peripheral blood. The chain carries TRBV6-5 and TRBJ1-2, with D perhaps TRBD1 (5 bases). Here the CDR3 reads CASRGQMLNYGYTF. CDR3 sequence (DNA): TGTGCCAGCAGAGGACAAATGCTTAACTATGGCTACACCTTC.